This passage covers 11 T cell receptor beta chains from one sample sequenced in a study of cytomegalovirus exposure and HLA in healthy donors. TCRdb's table, derived via immunoSEQ multiplex PCR, lists solely in-frame clones and lacks some. The sample lists approximately 99,000 clones; approximately 96% were seen once. Sequenced: PBMCs. The receptors here all came from a woman under 30 in good health and CMV-seronegative.

This clone was seen once. The rearrangement links TRBV28 to TRBJ1-3; a possible D gene is TRBD1 (6 bases). This CDR3 is 15 amino acids long. Trimming pared 4 bases from V and 5 bases from J, leaving 15 bases between. Per the germline V gene, CDR1 is MDHEN and CDR2 is SYDVKM. CDR3 DNA sequence: TGTGCCAGCAGTTCCGCCCCTGGACAGCGAAACACCATATATTTT. Its protein product is CASSSAPGQRNTIYF. The entire variable domain, with the rest obtained from reference TRBV28 and TRBJ1-3, is as follows: DVKVTQSSRYLVKRTGEKVFLECVQDMDHENMFWYRQDPGLGLRLIYFSYDVKMKEKGDIPEGYSVSREKKERFSLILESASTNQTSMYLCASSSAPGQRNTIYFGEGSWLTVV.

A few counts support this clone. The gene calls are TRBV5-5 and TRBJ1-1; D is possibly TRBD1 (5 bases). CDR3 size: 16 residues. Germline V lookup: CDR1 SGHKS, CDR2 YYEKEE (reference sequence). V gave up 7 bases and J gave up 1 base, with 20 bases separating them. DNA of the CDR3: TGTGCCAGCCGCAGACAGCACGAATTGGCGAACACTGAAGCTTTCTTT. It yields the protein CASRRQHELANTEAFF.

V gene TRBV28 combines with J gene TRBJ2-7; TRBD2 is a possible D gene (5 bases). The V gene's germline CDR1 is MDHEN and CDR2 SYDVKM. Trimming removed 2 bases at V and 1 base at J, with 15 bases between. The CDR3 length is 16 residues. The CDR3 DNA is TGTGCCAGCAGTTTACACCCGGGAACCATATCCTACGAGCAGTACTTC. Residues: CASSLHPGTISYEQYF.

The chain links TRBV11-2 to TRBJ1-1; D is uncertain. The CDR3 is 14 residues long. Germline V gene data show CDR1 as SGHAT and CDR2 as FQNNGV. The V gene lost 7 bases and the J gene lost 5 bases, with 17 bases spanning the gap. CDR3 in DNA: TGTGCCAGCACCAACCAACGGGGAAAGACTGAAGCTTTCTTT. It translates to CASTNQRGKTEAFF.

The rearrangement uses TRBV15 and TRBJ1-2; D unresolved. This CDR3 region has 14 residues. Germline V gene lookup returns CDR1 LNHNV and CDR2 YYDKDF (reference sequence). V was trimmed by 1 base and J by 14 bases, leaving 20 bases between them. The CDR3 DNA sequence: TGTGCCACCAGCAGAGTGCCTAAACTAGAGCAAGCAACCTTC. This codes for CATSRVPKLEQATF.

The rearrangement uses TRBV19 and TRBJ2-4; D is undetermined. Germline loops: CDR1 LNHDA, CDR2 SQIVND (reference sequence). V was trimmed by 3 bases and J by 0 bases, leaving 9 bases between them. The CDR3 is made up of 15 amino acids. The DNA of the CDR3 is TGTGCCAGTAGTATTGAAGTACTAGCCAAAAACATTCAGTACTTC. It is translated as CASSIEVLAKNIQYF.

J is TRBJ2-2 and V is TRBV6-4, with D perhaps matching TRBD2 (5 bases). This CDR3 has 13 amino acids. Trimming shortened V by 6 bases and J by 4 bases, and 9 bases separated the two germline ends. Per the germline V gene, CDR1 is MRHNA and CDR2 is SNTAGT. CDR3 sequence: CASSPGVTGELFF. The DNA of the CDR3 is TGTGCCAGCAGCCCCGGGGTCACCGGGGAGCTGTTTTTT.

This clone was seen more than once but under ten times. The chain combines TRBV2 with TRBJ2-7; 9 bases line up with TRBD1. The germline V gene encodes CDR1 SNHLY and CDR2 FYNNEI. This CDR3 comprises 14 residues. The J segment lost 5 bases and the V segment lost 5 bases, leaving 7 bases of the junction unmatched. As DNA, the CDR3 is TGTGCCAGCAGTCAGGACAGGGGCGCGGACGAGCAGTACTTC. It is translated as CASSQDRGADEQYF.

This chain links TRBV18 with TRBJ1-1, with D uncertain. Germline V gives CDR1 KGHSH, CDR2 LQKENI. Trimming removed 3 bases at V and 0 bases at J, with 17 bases between. This CDR3 is built from 17 residues. CDR3 bases: TGTGCCAGCTCACCGAAGCATCCGGTCGGGATGAACACTGAAGCTTTCTTT. This sequence encodes CASSPKHPVGMNTEAFF.

The V call is TRBV7-8, the J call TRBJ2-7, with 7 positions matching TRBD2. CDR1 SGHVS and CDR2 FQNEAQ come from the germline V gene. CDR3 length: 15 amino acids. V gave up 5 bases and J gave up 2 bases; unmatched junction bases: 9. The CDR3 sequence is CASSRGLGTAYEQYF. The CDR3 DNA sequence: TGTGCCAGCAGCCGCGGACTAGGTACGGCCTACGAGCAGTACTTC. Complete variable domain (other parts from reference TRBV7-8 and TRBJ2-7): GAGVSQSPRYKVAKRGQDVALRCDPISGHVSLFWYQQALGQGPEFLTYFQNEAQLDKSGLPSDRFFAERPEGSVSTLKIQRTQQEDSAVYLCASSRGLGTAYEQYFGPGTRLTVT.

As DNA, the CDR3 is TGTGCCACCAGCGAGCGGAGCTCTGGAAACACCATATATTTT. Its protein is CATSERSSGNTIYF. J is TRBJ1-3 and V is TRBV15; D unclear. The ends were cut back, 5 bases at V and 0 bases at J, with 8 bases in the middle. The CDR3 is 14 residues long. Per germline, CDR1 LNHNV and CDR2 YYDKDF (reference sequence).